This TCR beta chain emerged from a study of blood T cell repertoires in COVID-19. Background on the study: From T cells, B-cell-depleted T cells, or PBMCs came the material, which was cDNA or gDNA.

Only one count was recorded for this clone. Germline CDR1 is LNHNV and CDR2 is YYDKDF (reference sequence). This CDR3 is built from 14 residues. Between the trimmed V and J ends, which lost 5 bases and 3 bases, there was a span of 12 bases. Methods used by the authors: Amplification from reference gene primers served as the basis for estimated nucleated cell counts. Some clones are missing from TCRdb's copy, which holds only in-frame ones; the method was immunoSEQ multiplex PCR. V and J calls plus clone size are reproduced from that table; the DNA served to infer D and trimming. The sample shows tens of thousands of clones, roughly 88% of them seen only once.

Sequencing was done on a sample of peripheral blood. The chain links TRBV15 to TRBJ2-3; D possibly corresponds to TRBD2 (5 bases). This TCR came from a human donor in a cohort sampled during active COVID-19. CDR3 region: CATSPGRSTDTQYF. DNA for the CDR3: TGTGCCACCAGCCCGGGGAGATCAACAGATACGCAGTATTTT.